Shown below are 25 T cell receptor beta chains from a single sample sequenced in a study of blood T cell repertoires in COVID-19. TCRdb's copy holds only in-frame clones and misses some; the assay was immunoSEQ multiplex PCR. The data show some 95,000 clones, roughly 90% seen once. The source material was peripheral blood. The source is an elderly man with active or convalescent COVID-19.

This clone turned up a few times. The chain links TRBV4-3 to TRBJ1-2; D gene ambiguous. In germline, CDR1 is LGHNA, CDR2 YSLEER. V lost 0 bases and J lost 1, with 9 bases in between. The CDR3 is made up of 15 amino acids. The CDR3 region has the DNA TGCGCCAGCAGCCAAGATTTTTCCGGTAACTATGGCTACACCTTC. Protein sequence: CASSQDFSGNYGYTF.

The chain joins TRBV5-1 to TRBJ2-1; D unresolved. CDR3 length: 15 amino acids. CDR1 and CDR2 from the germline V gene are SGHRS and YFSETQ. Trimming cost V 0 bases and J 3 bases, with 10 bases left between them. This CDR3 is CASSLVANDYNEQFF. The DNA of the CDR3 is TGCGCCAGCAGCTTGGTGGCCAACGACTACAATGAGCAGTTCTTC.

This chain uses TRBV4-3 with TRBJ2-1, with 9 bases fitting TRBD2. The CDR3 spans 15 residues. V was pared by 1 base and J by 7 bases, with 5 bases of the junction left unmatched. CDR1 is LGHNA, CDR2 YSLEER, per germline. CDR3 protein: CASSQAGSGGNEQFF. The CDR3 coding sequence is TGCGCCAGCAGCCAAGCGGGTAGCGGGGGTAATGAGCAGTTCTTC.

This clone has only one observation. The chain has TRBV7-9 and TRBJ2-2; 9 bases match TRBD2. Per germline, CDR1 SEHNR and CDR2 FQNEAQ (reference sequence). Germline trimming cut 8 bases from V and 6 bases from J; bases unmatched to any gene: 4. The CDR3 extends over 13 amino acids. CDR3 sequence: CASVAGESGELFF. The DNA of the CDR3 is TGTGCCAGCGTAGCGGGAGAGTCCGGGGAGCTGTTTTTT.

This clone was seen a single time. The rearrangement links TRBV5-1 to TRBJ2-7; 7 bases map to TRBD1. Germline CDR1 SGHRS, CDR2 YFSETQ. The CDR3 is 14 amino acids. The ends lost 4 bases at V and 3 bases at J; junction bases unmatched: 7. The CDR3 DNA sequence: TGCGCCAGCAGCCACGACAGGGAACACTACGAGCAGTACTTC. Protein: CASSHDREHYEQYF.

The chain is built from TRBV2 and TRBJ2-5; D gene uncertain. Germline assignment: CDR1 SNHLY and CDR2 FYNNEI. The V end lost 7 bases, the J end lost 5 bases, and 11 bases lay between the germline ends. The CDR3 totals 12 residues. For the CDR3, the DNA is TGTGCCAGCAACCGGTTACTTGAGACCCAGTACTTC. Residues: CASNRLLETQYF.

The gene calls are TRBV27 and TRBJ1-5; 8 nucleotides match TRBD1. V trimming: 5 bases; J trimming: 1 base; junction bases outside the gene matches: 4. The CDR3 loop spans 15 amino acids. CDR1 MNHEY and CDR2 SMNVEV come from the germline V gene (reference sequence). CDR3 in amino acids: CASSPTGVSNQPQHF. The CDR3 bases are TGTGCCAGCAGTCCGACAGGGGTCAGCAATCAGCCCCAGCATTTT.

The gene calls are TRBV24-1 and TRBJ1-4; 8 nucleotides match TRBD1. V shed 3 bases and J 5 bases; nucleotides not matched to a gene: 4. Per germline, CDR1 KGHDR and CDR2 SFDVKD. The CDR3 spans 15 residues. The CDR3 region is CATSDPRTGNEKLFF. CDR3 DNA sequence: TGTGCCACCAGTGATCCACGGACAGGGAATGAAAAACTGTTTTTT.

This chain connects TRBV5-3 to TRBJ1-1; TRBD1 is a possible D gene (5 bases). TRBV5-3 is an ORF for which the function is uncertain. Trimming removed 4 bases from V and 0 bases from J, with 13 bases in between. The CDR3 has 15 amino acids. CDR3 sequence: CARSPRQTLNTEAFF. CDR3 DNA: TGTGCCAGAAGCCCGAGACAGACCTTGAACACTGAAGCTTTCTTT.

The rearrangement joins TRBV11-2 to TRBJ2-1; TRBD2 is a possible D gene (5 bases). The germline gives CDR1 SGHAT, CDR2 FQNNGV. Between the trimmed V and J ends, which lost 4 bases and 7 bases, there was a span of 14 bases. The CDR3 has 14 residues. The CDR3 region has the DNA TGTGCCAGCAGCTCCACTAGACGTCGGAATGAGCAGTTCTTC. This gives the protein CASSSTRRRNEQFF.

The rearrangement joins TRBV3-1 (or the pseudogene TRBV3-2) to TRBJ2-7; D ambiguous. Looked up from germline, CDR1 is LGHDT and CDR2 is YNNKEL (reference sequence). This CDR3 is 14 amino acids long. Trimming removed 6 bases from V and 0 bases from J, with 12 bases in between. As DNA, the CDR3 is TGTGCCAGCAGTTCCCACTCACTCTCCTACGAGCAGTACTTC. This translates into CASSSHSLSYEQYF.

The CDR3 DNA is TGTGCCATCAGTGAACTCCCAAACCAACTAGCGGGAGGTTACAATGAGCAGTTCTTC. The encoded protein is CAISELPNQLAGGYNEQFF. This sequence joins TRBV10-3 and TRBJ2-1, with 12 bases matching TRBD2. Trimming removed 3 bases from V and 4 bases from J; junction bases left unmatched: 13. CDR3 length: 19 amino acids. The germline gives CDR1 ENHRY, CDR2 SYGVKD.

V is TRBV29-1 and J is TRBJ1-2; D ambiguous. Germline V CDR1 and CDR2: SQVTM, ANQGSEA. With 3 bases removed from V and 1 base from J, the gap between germline ends came to 6 bases. This CDR3 is built from 12 residues. For the CDR3, the DNA is TGCAGCGTTGATATATTTAACTATGGCTACACCTTC. Encoded protein: CSVDIFNYGYTF.

The V gene is TRBV29-1, the J gene TRBJ2-6; tentative D call: TRBD1 (5 bases). This CDR3 is 14 amino acids long. Trimming removed 1 base from V and 3 bases from J, with 7 bases in between. Germline V CDR1 and CDR2: SQVTM, ANQGSEA. CDR3 nucleotide sequence: TGCAGCGTTGAAGGGGGCTATGGGGCCAACGTCCTGACTTTC. Residues: CSVEGGYGANVLTF.

The rearrangement joins TRBV4-3 to TRBJ1-6; D is unclear. Germline lookup yields CDR1 LGHNA and CDR2 YSLEER. CDR3 length: 16 amino acids. V was trimmed by 1 base and J by 10 bases, leaving 17 bases between them. CDR3 protein: CASSQVEGSSTSPLHF. The CDR3 coding sequence is TGCGCCAGCAGCCAAGTCGAGGGATCATCTACATCACCCCTCCACTTT.

This clone was counted once. The V call is TRBV18, the J call TRBJ2-7; tentative D call: TRBD1 (6 bases). The V and J ends lost 0 bases and 6 bases respectively, with 6 bases between them. Per the germline V gene, CDR1 is KGHSH and CDR2 is LQKENI. CDR3 size: 12 residues. The CDR3 region has the DNA TGTGCCAGCTCACCACCAGGGGGCGAGCAGTACTTC. Translation gives CASSPPGGEQYF. Filled out from reference TRBV18 and TRBJ2-7, the complete variable domain reads NAGVMQNPRHLVRRRGQEARLRCSPMKGHSHVYWYRQLPEEGLKFMVYLQKENIIDESGMPKERFSAEFPKEGPSILRIQQVVRGDSAAYFCASSPPGGEQYFGPGTRLTVT.

This chain connects TRBV7-8 to TRBJ2-3; 8 nucleotides line up with TRBD2. V was clipped by 7 bases and J by 3 bases; unmatched bases: 9. The CDR3 is made up of 15 amino acids. The germline V gene has CDR1 SGHVS and CDR2 FQNEAQ. In DNA form, the CDR3 reads TGTGCCAGCAAAGCCGGGACTAGGATAACAGATACGCAGTATTTT. It specifies CASKAGTRITDTQYF.

This chain connects TRBV6-5 to TRBJ1-6; the D is unclear. The V gene lost 4 bases and the J gene lost 7 bases, with 11 bases spanning the gap. Germline-derived CDR1 and CDR2 are MNHEY and SVGAGI. The CDR3 extends over 14 amino acids. The CDR3 DNA reads TGTGCCAGCAGTTTAGAGAAAGCGAATTCACCCCTCCACTTT. It is translated as CASSLEKANSPLHF.

The gene calls are TRBV19 and TRBJ1-5; 9 bases map to TRBD1. V was pared by 6 bases and J by 5 bases, with 2 bases of the junction left unmatched. This CDR3 region has 13 residues. Germline V CDR1 and CDR2: LNHDA, SQIVND (reference sequence). The CDR3 loop reads CASSNRGHQPQHF. The CDR3 DNA sequence: TGTGCCAGTAGCAACAGGGGGCATCAGCCCCAGCATTTT.

V is TRBV19 and J is TRBJ1-5, with 7 bases lining up with TRBD1. The CDR3 runs 15 residues. CDR1 and CDR2 (germline): LNHDA, SQIVND (reference sequence). With V trimmed by 3 bases and J by 4 bases, 6 bases remained unmatched. The CDR3 coding sequence is TGTGCCAGTAGTATCCCCGGACAGGCGAATCAGCCCCAGCATTTT. This gives the protein CASSIPGQANQPQHF.

The V call is TRBV7-9, the J call TRBJ2-1; TRBD2 aligns across 10 bases. Germline loops: CDR1 SEHNR, CDR2 FQNEAQ (reference sequence). The J segment lost 7 bases and the V segment lost 5 bases, leaving 8 bases of the junction unmatched. The CDR3 loop spans 15 amino acids. CDR3 sequence: CASSAPGLATNEQFF. CDR3 coding DNA: TGTGCCAGCAGCGCACCGGGACTAGCGACAAATGAGCAGTTCTTC.

This chain uses TRBV11-2 with TRBJ2-3; perhaps TRBD2 as D (5 bases). CDR3 length: 16 amino acids. V was clipped by 3 bases and J by 1 base, with 14 bases between them. Looked up from germline, CDR1 is SGHAT and CDR2 is FQNNGV. In nucleotides, the CDR3 is TGTGCCAGCAGCTTCCTCCGGGGTAGTGGCACAGATACGCAGTATTTT. This translates into CASSFLRGSGTDTQYF.

The chain is built from TRBV24-1 and TRBJ2-1, with 11 bases matching TRBD2. The trim removed 4 bases at V and 4 bases at J, leaving 2 bases unmatched. The CDR3 is 15 residues long. The germline V gene has CDR1 KGHDR and CDR2 SFDVKD. CDR3 nucleotide sequence: TGTGCCACCAGTGAAGGGACTAGCGGTTACAATGAGCAGTTCTTC. Protein: CATSEGTSGYNEQFF.

The chain combines TRBV18 with TRBJ2-6; TRBD1 is a possible D gene (7 bases). Germline V gene sequence: CDR1 KGHSH, CDR2 LQKENI. The CDR3 is made up of 18 amino acids. Trimming removed 3 bases at V and 2 bases at J, with 17 bases between. As DNA, the CDR3 is TGTGCCAGCTCACCGCGGGACAGAGGGGGGACTGGGGCCAACGTCCTGACTTTC. It yields the protein CASSPRDRGGTGANVLTF. The full variable domain, completed using reference TRBV18 and TRBJ2-6, is NAGVMQNPRHLVRRRGQEARLRCSPMKGHSHVYWYRQLPEEGLKFMVYLQKENIIDESGMPKERFSAEFPKEGPSILRIQQVVRGDSAAYFCASSPRDRGGTGANVLTFGAGSRLTVL.

The rearrangement uses TRBV7-2 and TRBJ1-1; 7 bases map to TRBD1. V lost 0 bases and J lost 5; bases outside the gene matches: 3. This CDR3 is built from 14 residues. Germline CDR1 and CDR2: SGHTA and FQGNSA. CDR3 protein: CASSLAGGSTEAFF. CDR3 in DNA: TGTGCCAGCAGCTTAGCAGGGGGCAGTACTGAAGCTTTCTTT.